A selection of T cell receptor beta chains follows, all from one sample in a study of shared clonotypes between healthy human individuals. TCRdb's copy holds only in-frame clones and misses some; the assay was immunoSEQ multiplex PCR. Of about 1.1 million clones listed, about 84% were seen once; the top ten hold approximately 0.5%. Sequencing input: memory CD4+ T cells from PBMCs. The receptors were gathered from a man between 18 and 35 years old in good health. Some clones in this sample may be carry-over from other donors' samples. The CDR3 runs from the conserved cysteine through the conserved F or W. The order of the fields is clone size, D gene, V gene, J gene, CDR3 protein, CDR3 DNA. D genes are given only for firm matches. Size is omitted from some rows. Given values are once, few, many or a class for expanded clones.

>-|TRBD2|TRBV27|TRBJ2-2
CANEGLLPRVGELFF
TGTGCCAACGAGGGACTACTTCCCAGGGTTGGGGAGCTGTTTTTT
>-|TRBD2|TRBV29-1|TRBJ2-1
CSVDWGLAGVGEQFF
TGCAGCGTAGACTGGGGACTAGCGGGAGTAGGGGAGCAGTTCTTC
>-|TRBD1|TRBV28|TRBJ1-2
CASSRADRGHSYTF
TGTGCCAGCAGTCGGGCGGACAGGGGGCATAGCTACACCTTC
>-|TRBD1|TRBV29-1|TRBJ1-2
CSDGTGVGYTF
TGCAGCGATGGGACAGGGGTCGGCTACACCTTC
>-|-|TRBV27|TRBJ2-3
CASSRDGRTDTQYF
TGTGCCAGCAGTAGGGACGGCCGCACAGATACGCAGTATTTT
>-|TRBD2|TRBV10-3|TRBJ2-1
CAISDGREAYNEQFF
TGTGCCATCAGTGACGGCCGGGAGGCCTACAATGAGCAGTTCTTC
>once|TRBD2|TRBV9|TRBJ2-1
CASSVSLSGRTYNEQFF
TGTGCCAGCAGCGTGAGTCTTAGCGGGAGAACCTACAATGAGCAGTTCTTC
>few|TRBD1|TRBV10-3|TRBJ2-7
CAIGVVETGPSGEQYF
TGTGCCATCGGGGTCGTGGAGACAGGGCCCTCAGGGGAGCAGTACTTC
>-|TRBD1|TRBV2|TRBJ2-2
CASSADRQGFAGELFF
TGTGCCAGCAGTGCCGATAGACAGGGTTTCGCCGGGGAGCTGTTTTTT
>once|TRBD2|TRBV4-2|TRBJ2-1
CASSQGEAGGSYNEQFF
TGTGCCAGCAGCCAAGGGGAAGCGGGAGGCTCCTACAATGAGCAGTTCTTC
>-|-|TRBV20-1|TRBJ2-7
CSVRHYYEQYF
TGCAGTGTTCGGCACTACTACGAGCAGTACTTC
>many|-|TRBV30|TRBJ1-2
CAWNVLWGFDYGYTF
TGTGCCTGGAATGTACTCTGGGGGTTCGACTATGGCTACACCTTC
>-|TRBD2|TRBV30|TRBJ2-3
CAWSRTSGRGNTQYF
TGTGCCTGGAGTCGGACTAGCGGGAGGGGTAATACGCAGTATTTT
>-|-|TRBV6-5|TRBJ1-1
CASSYTMTGWTEAFF
TGTGCCAGCAGTTACACCATGACAGGTTGGACTGAAGCTTTCTTT
>-|TRBD1|TRBV29-1|TRBJ1-4
CSAGQAGEKLFF
TGCAGTGCGGGACAGGCGGGTGAAAAACTGTTTTTT
>-|-|TRBV6-6|TRBJ1-3
CASTGVRSGNTIYF
TGTGCCAGCACGGGGGTCCGCTCTGGAAACACCATATATTTT
>-|-|TRBV5-1|TRBJ1-2
CASSGGYYGYTF
TGCGCCAGCAGCGGGGGATACTATGGCTACACCTTC
>-|-|TRBV11-2|TRBJ2-5
CASSPTRETQYF
TGTGCCAGCAGCCCAACGCGGGAGACCCAGTACTTC
>many|-|TRBV28|TRBJ2-7
CATRLVLGGYEQYF
TGTGCCACCCGCCTGGTCTTGGGGGGATACGAGCAGTACTTC
>few|-|TRBV6-1|TRBJ2-2
CASSGASNTGELFF
TGTGCCAGCAGTGGAGCCTCGAACACCGGGGAGCTGTTTTTT
>-|TRBD1|TRBV9|TRBJ1-5
CASSPLGQVNQPQHF
TGTGCCAGCAGCCCCTTGGGACAGGTCAATCAGCCCCAGCATTTT
>-|-|TRBV5-1|TRBJ2-2
CASGSAGADTGELFF
TGCGCCAGTGGGTCGGCGGGGGCGGACACCGGGGAGCTGTTTTTT
>once|-|TRBV4-2|TRBJ2-5
CASSQDRAAETQYF
TGTGCCAGCAGCCAAGATAGGGCCGCAGAGACCCAGTACTTC
>once|TRBD2|TRBV6-5|TRBJ2-1
CASISLAGGHEQFF
TGTGCCAGCATTTCCCTAGCGGGAGGCCATGAGCAGTTCTTC
>-|-|TRBV28|TRBJ1-2
CASSFLGHRSGYTF
TGTGCCAGCAGTTTTTTAGGACACCGGTCCGGCTACACCTTC
>-|TRBD1|TRBV6-1|TRBJ2-4
CASSGTGSKNIQYF
TGTGCCAGCAGTGGGACAGGGAGCAAAAACATTCAGTACTTC
>-|TRBD2|TRBV6-1|TRBJ2-1
CASSDGLADYNEQFF
TGTGCCAGCAGTGATGGTCTAGCGGATTACAATGAGCAGTTCTTC
>-|TRBD1|TRBV28|TRBJ1-1
CASSLGVQGAEAFF
TGTGCCAGCAGTTTAGGGGTTCAGGGGGCTGAAGCTTTCTTT
>-|-|TRBV30|TRBJ1-1
CAWSAEGDTEAFF
TGTGCCTGGAGTGCTGAAGGTGACACTGAAGCTTTCTTT
>-|-|TRBV4-1|TRBJ1-5
CASSQKTNTENQPQHF
TGCGCCAGCAGCCAAAAGACGAACACTGAAAATCAGCCCCAGCATTTT
>-|-|TRBV28|TRBJ1-3
CASSSPTPNSGNTIYF
TGTGCCAGCAGTTCCCCCACACCCAACTCGGGAAACACCATATATTTT
>-|-|TRBV18|TRBJ1-4
CASYEEQGIGKLFF
TGTGCCAGCTATGAAGAGCAGGGGATAGGGAAACTGTTTTTT
>-|-|TRBV11-3|TRBJ2-3
CASSYTRDLTQYF
TGTGCCAGCAGCTATACCAGGGACTTGACGCAGTATTTT
>-|-|TRBV30|TRBJ2-6
CAWSGGAGANVLTF
TGTGCCTGGAGTGGGGGGGCTGGGGCCAACGTCCTGACTTTC
>-|-|TRBV4-1|TRBJ2-6
CASSPREGASGANVLTF
TGCGCCAGCAGCCCACGGGAGGGGGCCTCTGGGGCCAACGTCCTGACTTTC
>-|-|TRBV18|TRBJ2-1
CASSFGFEQFF
TGTGCCAGCTCGTTCGGCTTTGAGCAGTTCTTC
>-|TRBD1|TRBV6-5|TRBJ2-1
CASSYNPGTGTNEQFF
TGTGCCAGCAGTTACAATCCCGGGACAGGGACCAATGAGCAGTTCTTC
>-|-|TRBV5-1|TRBJ2-1
CASSPPAYTSGPYNEQFF
TGCGCCAGCAGCCCACCGGCTTACACGTCGGGGCCTTACAATGAGCAGTTCTTC
>-|-|TRBV5-4|TRBJ1-5
CASSQEPDQPQHF
TGTGCCAGCAGCCAGGAACCAGATCAGCCCCAGCATTTT
>-|-|TRBV11-2|TRBJ1-5
CASSLGKGQPQHF
TGTGCCAGCAGCTTAGGCAAGGGTCAGCCCCAGCATTTT